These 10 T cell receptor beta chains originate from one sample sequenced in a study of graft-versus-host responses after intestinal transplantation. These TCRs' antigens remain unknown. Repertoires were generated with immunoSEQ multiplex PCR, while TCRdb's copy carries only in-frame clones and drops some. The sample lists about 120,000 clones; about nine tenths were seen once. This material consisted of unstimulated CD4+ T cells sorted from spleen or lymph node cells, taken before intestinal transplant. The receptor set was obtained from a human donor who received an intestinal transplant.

The CDR3 protein is CASSEPGGNTIYF. The CDR3 nucleotides are TGCGCCAGCAGCGAACCCGGGGGAAACACCATATATTTT. V and J are TRBV5-1 and TRBJ1-3, with D unclear. Trimming removed 4 bases from V and 4 bases from J, with 9 bases in between. The V gene's germline CDR1 is SGHRS and CDR2 YFSETQ. This CDR3 is built from 13 residues.

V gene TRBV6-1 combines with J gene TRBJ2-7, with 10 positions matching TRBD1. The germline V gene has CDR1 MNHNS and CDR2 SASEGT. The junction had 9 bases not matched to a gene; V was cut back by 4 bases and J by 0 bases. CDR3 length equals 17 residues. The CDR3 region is CASSAQLDRGLSYEQYF. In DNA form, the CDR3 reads TGTGCCAGCAGTGCCCAACTCGACAGGGGGCTCTCCTACGAGCAGTACTTC.

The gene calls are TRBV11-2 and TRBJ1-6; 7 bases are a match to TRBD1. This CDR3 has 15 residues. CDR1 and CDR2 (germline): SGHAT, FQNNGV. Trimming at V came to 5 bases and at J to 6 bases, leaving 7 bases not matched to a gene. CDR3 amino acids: CASSPDRTPNSPLHF. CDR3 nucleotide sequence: TGTGCCAGCAGCCCGGACAGGACCCCTAATTCACCCCTCCACTTT.

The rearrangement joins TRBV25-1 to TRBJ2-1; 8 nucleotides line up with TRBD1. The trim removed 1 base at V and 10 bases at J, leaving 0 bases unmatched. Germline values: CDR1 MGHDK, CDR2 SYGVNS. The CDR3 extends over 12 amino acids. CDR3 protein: CASSESGGEQFF. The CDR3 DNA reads TGTGCCAGCAGTGAATCAGGGGGCGAGCAGTTCTTC.

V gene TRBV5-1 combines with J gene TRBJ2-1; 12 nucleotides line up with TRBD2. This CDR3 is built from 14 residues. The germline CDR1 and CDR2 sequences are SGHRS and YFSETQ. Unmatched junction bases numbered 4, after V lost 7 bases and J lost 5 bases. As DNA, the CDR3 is TGCGCCAGCGTTAGGACTAGCGGGAACAATGAGCAGTTCTTC. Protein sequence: CASVRTSGNNEQFF.

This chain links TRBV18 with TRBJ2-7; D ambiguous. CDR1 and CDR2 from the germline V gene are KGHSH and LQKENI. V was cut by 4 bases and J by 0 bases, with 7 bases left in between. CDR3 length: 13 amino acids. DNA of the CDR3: TGTGCCAGCTCACGGCAAAGCTCCTACGAGCAGTACTTC. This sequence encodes CASSRQSSYEQYF.

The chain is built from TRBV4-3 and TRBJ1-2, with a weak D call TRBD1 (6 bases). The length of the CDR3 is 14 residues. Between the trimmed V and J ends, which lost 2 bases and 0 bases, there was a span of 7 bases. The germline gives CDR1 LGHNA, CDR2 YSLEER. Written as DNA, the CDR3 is TGCGCCAGCAGCCAAAACAGGGCTAACTATGGCTACACCTTC. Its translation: CASSQNRANYGYTF.

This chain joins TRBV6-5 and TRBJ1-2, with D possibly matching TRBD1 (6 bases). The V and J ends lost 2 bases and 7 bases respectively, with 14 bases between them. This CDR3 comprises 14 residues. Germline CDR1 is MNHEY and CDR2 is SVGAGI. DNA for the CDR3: TGTGCCAGCAGTTACGATAGGGGGTCCGGTGGCTACACCTTC. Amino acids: CASSYDRGSGGYTF.

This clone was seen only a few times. In nucleotides, the CDR3 is TGTGCCATCAGTGGTGACAGGGTATTCTACGAGCAGTACTTC. Protein product: CAISGDRVFYEQYF. This chain links TRBV10-3 with TRBJ2-7; TRBD1 matches at 7 bases. CDR3 length: 14 amino acids. The J segment lost 3 bases and the V segment lost 4 bases, leaving 6 bases of the junction unmatched. Germline assignment: CDR1 ENHRY and CDR2 SYGVKD.

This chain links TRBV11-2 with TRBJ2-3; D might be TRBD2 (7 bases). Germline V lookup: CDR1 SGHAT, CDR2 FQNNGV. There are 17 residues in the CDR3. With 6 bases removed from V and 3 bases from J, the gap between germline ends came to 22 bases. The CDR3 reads CASSPATGREVTDTQYF. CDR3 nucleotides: TGTGCCAGCAGTCCTGCTACAGGGAGGGAAGTTACAGATACGCAGTATTTT.